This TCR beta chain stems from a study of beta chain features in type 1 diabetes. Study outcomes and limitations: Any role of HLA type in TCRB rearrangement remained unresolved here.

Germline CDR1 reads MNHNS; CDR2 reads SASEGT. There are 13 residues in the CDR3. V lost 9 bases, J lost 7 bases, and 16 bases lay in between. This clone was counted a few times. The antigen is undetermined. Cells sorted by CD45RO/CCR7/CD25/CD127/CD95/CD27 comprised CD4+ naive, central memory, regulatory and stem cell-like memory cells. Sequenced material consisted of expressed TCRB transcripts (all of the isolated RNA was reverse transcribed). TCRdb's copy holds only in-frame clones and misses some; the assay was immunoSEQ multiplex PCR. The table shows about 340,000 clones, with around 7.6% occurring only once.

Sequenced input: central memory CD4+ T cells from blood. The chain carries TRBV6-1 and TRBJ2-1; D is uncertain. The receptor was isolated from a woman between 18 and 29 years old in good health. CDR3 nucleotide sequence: TGTGCCAGTAGCCCGATGGGGTGGAATGAGCAGTTCTTC. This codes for CASSPMGWNEQFF.